The clone carrying this T cell receptor (beta chain) has a single count. Its cognate antigen is unknown. This record comes from a study of cytomegalovirus exposure and HLA in healthy donors. Study-level findings and limits: Associated with cytomegalovirus, according to the listing, were 150 to 200 TCR beta chains. Evidence from a later analysis indicated that most CMV-associated TCR beta chains looked HLA-restricted.

The PCR employed 60 Vbeta primers together with 13 Jbeta primers. Using immunoSEQ multiplex PCR, the repertoire was profiled, and TCRdb retains in-frame clones only, with some absent. The table includes about 120,000 clones, 76% detected once. V lost 0 bases and J lost 4, with 6 bases in between. This CDR3 has 13 residues. The germline V gene has CDR1 SGHDN and CDR2 FVKESK. Sequenced input: PBMCs. The source of this sequence is a man aged 50 to 59 in good health and CMV-seropositive. The chain joins TRBV14 to TRBJ2-5; maybe TRBD2 (5 bases). For the CDR3, the DNA is TGTGCCAGCAGCCAAGATGGAGGAGAGACCCAGTACTTC. Amino acids: CASSQDGGETQYF.